This is a list of T cell receptor beta chains from one sample in a study of blood T cell repertoires in COVID-19. The data were produced by immunoSEQ multiplex PCR, yet TCRdb's version contains in-frame clones alone and is incomplete. The table shows about 74,000 clones, with roughly 88% occurring only once. The sequenced sample was peripheral blood. Source of these receptors: a woman of 80 years or more with active or convalescent COVID-19. The CDR3 runs from the conserved cysteine through the conserved F or W. Fields, in order: J gene, clone size, D gene, V gene, CDR3 protein, CDR3 DNA. A D gene is named only where the DNA matches it firmly. Not every row has a clone size; where given, it reads once, few, many or a size class.

j_call: TRBJ2-3
clone_size: .
d_call: TRBD2
v_call: TRBV6-5
cdr3_aa: CASSRSGGHTDTQYF
cdr3_nt: TGTGCCAGCAGTCGTAGCGGGGGGCATACAGATACGCAGTATTTT

j_call: TRBJ2-1
clone_size: .
d_call: TRBD1
v_call: TRBV27
cdr3_aa: CASSFITGVNEQFF
cdr3_nt: TGTGCCAGCAGTTTTATCACAGGGGTTAATGAGCAGTTCTTC

j_call: TRBJ1-1
clone_size: .
d_call: TRBD1
v_call: TRBV6-5
cdr3_aa: CASSFQGGTEAFF
cdr3_nt: TGTGCCAGCAGTTTTCAGGGGGGCACTGAAGCTTTCTTT

j_call: TRBJ2-5
clone_size: .
d_call: .
v_call: TRBV7-9
cdr3_aa: CASSLRGPDQETQYF
cdr3_nt: TGTGCCAGCAGCCTACGAGGCCCCGACCAAGAGACCCAGTACTTC

j_call: TRBJ2-3
clone_size: .
d_call: .
v_call: TRBV9
cdr3_aa: CASSVETSQQYF
cdr3_nt: TGTGCCAGCAGCGTAGAAACTAGCCAGCAGTATTTT

j_call: TRBJ2-2
clone_size: .
d_call: .
v_call: TRBV6-1
cdr3_aa: CASSEVGAYTGELFF
cdr3_nt: TGTGCCAGCAGTGAAGTAGGGGCGTACACCGGGGAGCTGTTTTTT

j_call: TRBJ1-4
clone_size: .
d_call: TRBD1
v_call: TRBV7-2
cdr3_aa: CASSFPGQGREKLFF
cdr3_nt: TGTGCCAGCAGCTTTCCGGGACAGGGGCGGGAAAAACTGTTTTTT

j_call: TRBJ2-2
clone_size: .
d_call: .
v_call: TRBV5-5
cdr3_aa: CASSSQYRDTGELFF
cdr3_nt: TGTGCCAGCAGCTCCCAATACAGGGACACCGGGGAGCTGTTTTTT

j_call: TRBJ2-6
clone_size: .
d_call: TRBD1
v_call: TRBV19
cdr3_aa: CASSISQGARGANVLTF
cdr3_nt: TGTGCCAGTAGTATCAGTCAGGGGGCGCGGGGGGCCAACGTCCTGACTTTC

j_call: TRBJ1-5
clone_size: .
d_call: .
v_call: TRBV6-6
cdr3_aa: CASSYEGNRGPQHF
cdr3_nt: TGTGCCAGCAGTTACGAAGGAAATCGAGGGCCCCAGCATTTT

j_call: TRBJ2-1
clone_size: .
d_call: .
v_call: TRBV10-3
cdr3_aa: CAISGNSGNEQFF
cdr3_nt: TGTGCCATCAGTGGAAACAGTGGGAATGAGCAGTTCTTC

j_call: TRBJ2-2
clone_size: .
d_call: TRBD1
v_call: TRBV19
cdr3_aa: CASSPRQGMTGELFF
cdr3_nt: TGTGCCAGTAGTCCTCGACAGGGTATGACCGGGGAGCTGTTTTTT

j_call: TRBJ1-2
clone_size: .
d_call: .
v_call: TRBV24-1
cdr3_aa: CATSDSGTSYGYTF
cdr3_nt: TGTGCCACCAGTGACTCCGGGACATCCTATGGCTACACCTTC

j_call: TRBJ2-3
clone_size: .
d_call: .
v_call: TRBV24-1
cdr3_aa: CATSWGLSDTQYF
cdr3_nt: TGTGCCACCAGCTGGGGGCTTTCAGATACGCAGTATTTT

j_call: TRBJ1-4
clone_size: .
d_call: TRBD1
v_call: TRBV2
cdr3_aa: CASTDRNEKLFF
cdr3_nt: TGTGCCAGCACGGACAGGAATGAAAAACTGTTTTTT

j_call: TRBJ2-5
clone_size: .
d_call: TRBD2
v_call: TRBV24-1
cdr3_aa: CATRGGTSGSTETQYF
cdr3_nt: TGTGCCACTCGCGGAGGGACTAGCGGGAGTACGGAGACCCAGTACTTC

j_call: TRBJ2-1
clone_size: .
d_call: .
v_call: TRBV5-6
cdr3_aa: CASSVWGQTAYNEQFF
cdr3_nt: TGTGCCAGCAGCGTCTGGGGACAAACCGCCTACAATGAGCAGTTCTTC

j_call: TRBJ1-2
clone_size: .
d_call: TRBD1
v_call: TRBV6-1
cdr3_aa: CASSEVGGTGYGYTF
cdr3_nt: TGTGCCAGCAGTGAAGTGGGAGGGACAGGCTATGGCTACACCTTC

j_call: TRBJ1-4
clone_size: .
d_call: .
v_call: TRBV18
cdr3_aa: CASSPRQTNEKLFF
cdr3_nt: TGTGCCAGCTCACCGAGACAGACGAATGAAAAACTGTTTTTT

j_call: TRBJ1-2
clone_size: .
d_call: TRBD1
v_call: TRBV2
cdr3_aa: CASSGPGQINYGYTF
cdr3_nt: TGTGCCAGCAGTGGGCCGGGACAGATTAACTATGGCTACACCTTC

j_call: TRBJ1-5
clone_size: few
d_call: .
v_call: TRBV7-2
cdr3_aa: CASSATIQQPQHF
cdr3_nt: TGTGCCAGCAGCGCCACGATACAACAGCCCCAGCATTTT

j_call: TRBJ1-1
clone_size: .
d_call: .
v_call: TRBV7-9
cdr3_aa: CASSFPTGRTEAFF
cdr3_nt: TGTGCCAGCAGCTTTCCGACAGGTAGGACTGAAGCTTTCTTT

j_call: TRBJ2-6
clone_size: .
d_call: .
v_call: TRBV2
cdr3_aa: CASSEDRVGANVLTF
cdr3_nt: TGTGCCAGCAGTGAAGACAGGGTTGGGGCCAACGTCCTGACTTTC

j_call: TRBJ1-2
clone_size: .
d_call: .
v_call: TRBV19
cdr3_aa: CASSILDSNYGYTF
cdr3_nt: TGTGCCAGTAGTATCTTGGACAGTAACTATGGCTACACCTTC

j_call: TRBJ2-7
clone_size: .
d_call: TRBD1
v_call: TRBV28
cdr3_aa: CASSTVAGGSDEQYF
cdr3_nt: TGTGCCAGCAGTACGGTGGCAGGGGGATCAGACGAGCAGTACTTC